The 18 T cell receptor beta chains reported below all come from one sample, sequenced in a study of breast tumors, draining lymph nodes, adjacent tissues. One entry per CDR3 protein, called by TCRdb with MiXCR from the multiplex PCR reads. The table shows a few hundred thousand distinct CDR3 sequences, with under 40% occurring only once. Samples came from axillary lymph nodes draining the breast cancer. The specimen sequenced was axillary lymph node tissue. The receptor source for this set is a female donor with breast cancer. Some clones in this sample may be carry-over from other donors' samples.

This clonotype showed up just a few times. This sequence may be a read error, since a much larger clone differs from it by one base. CDR3 sequence reads: CASSQRDYPQFF. CDR3 nucleotide sequence: TGTGCCAGCAGCCAGAGGGACTACCCCCAGTTCTTC. V and J are TRBV14 and TRBJ2-1; 7 nucleotides line up with TRBD2. V was clipped by 3 bases and J by 13 bases; unmatched bases: 6. The germline CDR1 and CDR2 sequences are SGHDN and FVKESK. The CDR3 runs to 12 residues.

This clonotype was seen repeatedly, ten times or more. The gene calls are TRBV18 and TRBJ2-5; 9 bases fit TRBD1. J gave up 5 bases and V 6 bases, and 10 bases lay outside the gene matches. From germline, CDR1 is KGHSH and CDR2 LQKENI. CDR3 length: 15 amino acids. The chain's CDR3 is CASSPQQGAGETQYF. The CDR3 DNA follows: TGTGCCAGCTCCCCCCAACAGGGGGCTGGGGAGACCCAGTACTTC.

Worth noting for this clonotype: A much larger clone lies one base from this, so it may be a read error. The chain has TRBV6-5 and TRBJ1-2, with D uncertain. Germline CDR1 is MNHEY and CDR2 is SVGAGI. CDR3 length: 13 amino acids. The CDR3 is CASSYRANYGYAF. The CDR3 nucleotides read TGTGCCAGCAGTTACAGGGCGAACTATGGCTACGCCTTC.

This clonotype was detected many times. This sequence joins TRBV20-1 and TRBJ2-5, with D perhaps matching TRBD1 or TRBD2 (6 bases each). The V and J ends lost 6 bases and 4 bases respectively, with 12 bases between them. This CDR3 spans 12 amino acids. Germline CDR1 reads DFQATT; CDR2 reads SNEGSKA (reference sequence). CDR3 DNA: TGCAGTGCGAGACTAGGGGGAGAGACCCAGTACTTC. This codes for CSARLGGETQYF.

This clonotype was counted once. V is TRBV7-2 and J is TRBJ2-5, with a tentative D call TRBD1 (6 bases). V lost 1 base, J lost 4 bases, and 10 bases lay in between. The germline CDR1 and CDR2 sequences are SGHTA and FQGNSA. The CDR3 spans 14 residues. This chain's CDR3 is CASSLGVRGETQYF. The CDR3 nucleotides are TGTGCCAGCAGCTTAGGAGTCAGGGGAGAGACCCAGTACTTC.

This clonotype has at least ten counts. This rearrangement joins TRBV9 to TRBJ2-5; 7 bases fit TRBD2. Germline V gene data show CDR1 as SGDLS and CDR2 as YYNGEE. Unmatched junction bases numbered 10, after V lost 4 bases and J lost 7 bases. The CDR3 runs 14 residues. CDR3 residues: CASSPLVGRVTQYF. The CDR3 DNA reads as TGTGCCAGCAGCCCATTAGTGGGGAGGGTGACCCAGTACTTC.

To note about this clonotype: Just one base apart from a much larger clone, this may be a read error. The gene calls are TRBV3-1 and TRBJ2-3; TRBD1 is a possible D gene (5 bases). This CDR3 spans 14 amino acids. Germline V gene sequence: CDR1 LGHDT, CDR2 YNNKEL (reference sequence). The CDR3 loop is CASSQVSLTDMQYF. CDR3 in DNA: TGTGCCAGCAGCCAAGTAAGCCTGACAGATATGCAGTATTTT.

This clonotype was detected ten times or more. The chain is built from TRBV24-1 and TRBJ2-3; 7 positions agree with TRBD2. The junction had 3 bases not matched to a gene; V was cut back by 5 bases and J by 2 bases. This CDR3 contains 14 residues. CDR1 KGHDR and CDR2 SFDVKD come from the germline V gene. The CDR3 bases are TGTGCCACCAGTGCTAGCGGTCCCACAGATACGCAGTATTTT. Its translation: CATSASGPTDTQYF.

At least ten counts were recorded for this clonotype. The V gene is TRBV5-6, the J gene TRBJ2-7, with D perhaps matching TRBD1 (6 bases). V was shortened by 1 base and J by 4 bases, with 15 bases between the two germline ends. The CDR3 runs 15 residues. The germline CDR1 and CDR2 sequences are SGHDT and YYEEEE. The CDR3 sequence is CASSLYDLQGYEQYF. Written as DNA, the CDR3 is TGTGCCAGCAGCTTGTATGACCTACAGGGATACGAGCAGTACTTC.

This rearrangement joins TRBV19 to TRBJ1-2; TRBD1 agrees at 8 bases. With 4 bases clipped from V and 4 bases from J, the junction kept 5 bases outside the gene matches. Per germline, CDR1 LNHDA and CDR2 SQIVND (reference sequence). The CDR3 consists of 14 residues. The CDR3 bases are TGTGCCAGTAGTAGCCAGGGGGCAGGCTATGGCTACACCTTC. The encoded protein is CASSSQGAGYGYTF.

The rearrangement uses TRBV12-5 and TRBJ2-1, with 11 positions matching TRBD1. CDR1 is LGHNT, CDR2 FRNRAP, per germline. V dropped 1 base and J dropped 8; count of bases not matched to a gene: 1. The CDR3 covers 14 residues. The CDR3 DNA follows: TGTGCTAGTGGTTTGGGGACAGGGGGCCATGAGCAGTTCTTC. It is translated as CASGLGTGGHEQFF.

V and J are TRBV6-6 and TRBJ1-5, with 7 bases identical to TRBD1. Germline V gives CDR1 MNHNY, CDR2 SVGAGI (reference sequence). With V trimmed by 6 bases and J by 8 bases, 25 bases remained unmatched. The CDR3 length is 19 residues. CDR3 protein: CASSLDMDRWRWMGKPQHF. CDR3 nucleotide sequence: TGTGCCAGCAGCCTCGATATGGACAGGTGGAGGTGGATGGGAAAGCCCCAGCATTTT.

V is TRBV20-1 and J is TRBJ1-4; TRBD1 is a possible D gene (6 bases). Trimming left V 1 base short and J 7 bases short, with 22 bases between. The CDR3 consists of 17 residues. Germline V CDR1 and CDR2: DFQATT, SNEGSKA (reference sequence). The CDR3 region has the DNA TGCAGTGCTAGAGGCCACCCTTTAGGGCAGGGGCTTGAAAAACTGTTTTTT. This encodes CSARGHPLGQGLEKLFF.

This clonotype was seen at least ten times. This rearrangement joins TRBV9 to TRBJ2-1; TRBD1 agrees at 7 bases. Germline CDR1 SGDLS, CDR2 YYNGEE. The CDR3 totals 15 residues. The J segment lost 9 bases and the V segment lost 4 bases, leaving 13 bases of the junction unmatched. For the CDR3, the DNA is TGTGCCAGCAGCCTACGGGACAGTCCCTTGAGTGAGCAGTTCTTC. This codes for CASSLRDSPLSEQFF.

This clonotype was recorded at least ten times. This chain uses TRBV11-2 with TRBJ1-6, with D tentatively TRBD1 (6 bases). CDR3 size: 14 residues. Trimming took off 3 bases at V and 6 bases at J, with 9 bases between the two ends. Germline V gene lookup returns CDR1 SGHAT and CDR2 FQNNGV. The CDR3 reads CASSLDSFNSPLHF. The CDR3 DNA reads TGTGCCAGCAGCTTGGACAGCTTTAATTCACCCCTCCACTTT.

In its sample, this clonotype was seen many times. Here the CDR3 reads CSAEWRGRYNEQFF. The CDR3 coding sequence is TGCAGTGCCGAATGGCGGGGGAGATACAATGAGCAGTTCTTC. The V and J genes are TRBV20-1 and TRBJ2-1; 7 bases map to TRBD2. The junction had 9 bases not matched to a gene; V was cut back by 6 bases and J by 4 bases. The CDR3 spans 14 residues. CDR1 DFQATT and CDR2 SNEGSKA come from the germline V gene (reference sequence).

This clonotype has a count of ten or more. The chain carries TRBV6-5 and TRBJ1-2; D not certain. Per the germline V gene, CDR1 is MNHEY and CDR2 is SVGAGI. Between the trimmed V and J ends, which lost 3 bases and 1 base, there was a span of 9 bases. This CDR3 spans 14 amino acids. DNA of the CDR3: TGTGCCAGCAGTTATCGTTCGGTTAACTATGGCTACACCTTC. Amino acid sequence: CASSYRSVNYGYTF.

This rearrangement joins TRBV6-5 to TRBJ2-5; TRBD2 agrees at 9 bases. The CDR3 has 17 amino acids. Trimming cost V 0 bases and J 5 bases; bases outside gene matches: 10. Germline CDR1 reads MNHEY; CDR2 reads SVGAGI. For the CDR3, the DNA is TGTGCCAGCAGTTACTCGTGGGGCGGGGGGGGAAGGGAGACCCAGTACTTC. As protein: CASSYSWGGGGRETQYF.